The clone carrying this T cell receptor beta chain was seen a handful of times. In the original analysis: Scientists estimated how many nucleated cells there were by amplifying reference gene primers. Produced via immunoSEQ multiplex PCR; TCRdb's table is partial and in-frame only. D and trimming were read from the DNA, whereas the V and J calls and clone size are those reported in that table. The sample includes some 220,000 clones, more than 65% of them seen just once. Germline V lookup: CDR1 KGHSH, CDR2 LQKENI. Trimming took off 0 bases at V and 5 bases at J, with 11 bases between the two ends. CDR3 length equals 15 residues. This entry comes from a study of blood T cell repertoires in COVID-19. Whole-study context: The study drew acute and convalescent COVID-19 samples from the United States, Italy and Spain.

The sequencing input was peripheral blood. The rearrangement links TRBV18 to TRBJ2-1; D is possibly TRBD2 (5 bases). This TCR came from a man between 45 and 60 years old with active or convalescent COVID-19. CDR3 nucleotide sequence: TGTGCCAGCTCACCACCCGGGATTTTGGACAATGAGCAGTTCTTC. This sequence encodes CASSPPGILDNEQFF.